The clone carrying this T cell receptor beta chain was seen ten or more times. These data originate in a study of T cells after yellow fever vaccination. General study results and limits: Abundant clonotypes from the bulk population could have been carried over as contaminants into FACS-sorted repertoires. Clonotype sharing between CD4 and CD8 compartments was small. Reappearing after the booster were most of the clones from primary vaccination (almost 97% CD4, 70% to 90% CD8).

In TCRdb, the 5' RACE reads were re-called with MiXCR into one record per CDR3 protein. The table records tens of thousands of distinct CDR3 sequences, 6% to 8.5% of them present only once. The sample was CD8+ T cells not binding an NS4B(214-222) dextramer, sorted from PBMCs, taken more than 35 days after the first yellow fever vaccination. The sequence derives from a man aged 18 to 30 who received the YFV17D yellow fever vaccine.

The CDR3 sequence: CASSLSSRGNSEQFF. For the CDR3, the DNA is TGTGCCAGCAGCTTATCTTCCAGGGGGAATAGTGAGCAGTTCTTC. The V call is TRBV11-2, the J call TRBJ2-1; TRBD1 aligns across 7 bases. CDR1 and CDR2 (germline): SGHAT, FQNNGV. The CDR3 sequence is 15 residues long. V trimming: 2 bases; J trimming: 9 bases; junction bases outside the gene matches: 10.